This T cell receptor beta chain was sequenced during a study of T cell repertoires in aging, cancer and after chemotherapy. Overall study results and limits: Untreated cancer patients had significantly lower blood TCR diversity than age-matched healthy donors.

Peripheral blood genomic DNA, not sorted cells or RNA, was the template. A few counts support this clonotype. The antigen is undetermined. TRB rearrangements spanning V, D and J were amplified using mixed TRB-A/B primers. TCRdb re-derived calls from the multiplex PCR reads in MiXCR, one entry per CDR3 protein. The top ten clones hold about 3.6% of a sample with over 4,000 distinct CDR3 sequences, about two fifths of them seen once. J was trimmed by 4 bases and V by 5 bases; bases with no gene match: 6. CDR3 size: 15 residues. Germline CDR1 and CDR2: SGHAT and FQNNGV. The sample consisted of blood. This TCR derives from a human donor with a blood cancer. This chain joins TRBV11-2 and TRBJ2-3; 10 bases align to TRBD1. CDR3 sequence: CASSTRQGAADTQYF. Written as DNA, the CDR3 is TGTGCCAGCAGCACGCGACAGGGGGCTGCAGATACGCAGTATTTT.